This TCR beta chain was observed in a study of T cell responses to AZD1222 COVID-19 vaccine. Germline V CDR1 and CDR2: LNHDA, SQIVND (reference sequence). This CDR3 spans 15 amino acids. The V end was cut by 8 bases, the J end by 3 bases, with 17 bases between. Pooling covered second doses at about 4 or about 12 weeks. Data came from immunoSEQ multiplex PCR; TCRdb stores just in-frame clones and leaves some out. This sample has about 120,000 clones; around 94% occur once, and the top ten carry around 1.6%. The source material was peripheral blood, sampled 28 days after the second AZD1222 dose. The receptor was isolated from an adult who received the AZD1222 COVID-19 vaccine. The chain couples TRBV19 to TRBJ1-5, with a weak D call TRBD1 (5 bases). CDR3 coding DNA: TGTGCCAGTCCCCTCCCTGACAGACACAATCAGCCCCAGCATTTT. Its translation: CASPLPDRHNQPQHF.